This T cell receptor (beta chain) originates from a study of T cell repertoires in cytomegalovirus infection. Study as a whole: Public TCR beta signatures provided an indication of both CMV infection and a matching HLA type.

This clonotype was counted ten times or more. Its cognate antigen is unknown. The V and J ends lost 5 bases and 7 bases respectively, with 23 bases between them. CDR3 length: 16 amino acids. Germline V gives CDR1 SGHVS, CDR2 FQNEAQ. MiXCR, applied by TCRdb to the reads, yields one record per CDR3 protein. In the table there are about 830,000 distinct CDR3 sequences, over 25% of which are singletons. This sample comprised cultured CD8+ T cells from PBMCs, obtained from culture after CMV antigen stimulation. The sequence derives from a human donor in good health (CMV status not recorded). Some clones in this sample may be carry-over from other donors' samples. This chain connects TRBV7-8 to TRBJ1-2; D perhaps matches TRBD1 (6 bases). The CDR3 loop is CASSDTSGETRFGYTF. The CDR3 nucleotides are TGTGCCAGCAGCGACACCTCAGGGGAGACGCGGTTTGGCTACACCTTC.